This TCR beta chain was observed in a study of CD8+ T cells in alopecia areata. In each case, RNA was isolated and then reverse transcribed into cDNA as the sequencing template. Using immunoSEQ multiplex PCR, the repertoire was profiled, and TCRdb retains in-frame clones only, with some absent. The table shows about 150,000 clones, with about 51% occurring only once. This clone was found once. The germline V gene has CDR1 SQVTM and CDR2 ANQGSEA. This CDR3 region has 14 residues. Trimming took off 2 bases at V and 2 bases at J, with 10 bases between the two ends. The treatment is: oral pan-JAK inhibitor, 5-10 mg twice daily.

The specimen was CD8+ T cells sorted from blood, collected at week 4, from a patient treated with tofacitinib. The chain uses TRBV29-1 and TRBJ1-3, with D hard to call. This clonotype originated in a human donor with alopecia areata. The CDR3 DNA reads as TGCAGCGTTGAATCTGAAGGCCCTGGAAACACCATATATTTT. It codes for CSVESEGPGNTIYF.